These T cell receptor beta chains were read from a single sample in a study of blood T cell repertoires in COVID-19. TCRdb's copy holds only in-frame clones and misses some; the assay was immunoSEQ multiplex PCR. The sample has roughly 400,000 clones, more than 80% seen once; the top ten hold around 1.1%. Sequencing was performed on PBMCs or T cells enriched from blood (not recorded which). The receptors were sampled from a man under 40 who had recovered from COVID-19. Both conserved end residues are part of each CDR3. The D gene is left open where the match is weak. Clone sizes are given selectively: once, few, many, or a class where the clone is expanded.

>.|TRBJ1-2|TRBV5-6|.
CASSLGSGLGYTF
TGTGCCAGCAGCTTGGGATCAGGGCTTGGCTACACCTTC
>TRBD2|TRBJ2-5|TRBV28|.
CASSSLAGLKGTQYF
TGTGCCAGCAGTTCACTAGCGGGACTTAAGGGGACCCAGTACTTC
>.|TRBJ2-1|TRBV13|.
CASSLYRPYNEQFF
TGTGCCAGCAGCTTATATCGTCCTTACAATGAGCAGTTCTTC
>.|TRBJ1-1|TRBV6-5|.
CASNYEGNTEAFF
TGTGCCAGCAATTACGAGGGAAACACTGAAGCTTTCTTT
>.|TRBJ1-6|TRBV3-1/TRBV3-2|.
CASSPFGDSPLHF
TGTGCCAGCAGCCCCTTCGGAGATTCGCCCCTCCACTTT
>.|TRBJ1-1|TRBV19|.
CASSIAGEISGAFF
TGTGCCAGTAGTATAGCGGGGGAGATCTCGGGGGCTTTCTTT
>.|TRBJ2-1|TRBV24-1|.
CATSDLFRDGEQFF
TGTGCCACCAGTGATCTGTTCAGGGATGGCGAGCAGTTCTTC
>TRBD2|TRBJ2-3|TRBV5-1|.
CASSRTRRDTDTQYF
TGCGCCAGCAGCCGGACTAGACGGGACACAGATACGCAGTATTTT
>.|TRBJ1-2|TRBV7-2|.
CASSLRQYGYTF
TGTGCCAGCAGCTTACGTCAGTATGGCTACACCTTC
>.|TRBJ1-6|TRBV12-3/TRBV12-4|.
CASSFSYNSPLHF
TGTGCCAGCAGTTTTAGCTATAATTCACCCCTCCACTTT
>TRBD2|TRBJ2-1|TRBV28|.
CASSLGGVAEGNEQFF
TGTGCCAGCAGTTTGGGAGGGGTAGCGGAGGGCAATGAGCAGTTCTTC
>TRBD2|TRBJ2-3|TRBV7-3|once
CASSLGLAGVADTQYF
TGTGCCAGCAGCCTGGGACTAGCGGGAGTTGCAGATACGCAGTATTTT
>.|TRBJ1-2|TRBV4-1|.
CASSPSKRQSSYGYTF
TGCGCCAGCAGCCCGTCTAAAAGACAGTCCTCCTATGGCTACACCTTC
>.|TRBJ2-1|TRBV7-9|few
CASRGTHLVQFF
TGTGCCAGCAGAGGGACACACCTTGTCCAGTTCTTC
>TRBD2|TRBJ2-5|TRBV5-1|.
CASSRAGAEETQYF
TGCGCCAGCAGCCGGGCGGGAGCTGAGGAGACCCAGTACTTC
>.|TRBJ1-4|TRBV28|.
CASRSVLRNEKLFF
TGTGCCAGCAGGTCGGTCTTGAGGAATGAAAAACTGTTTTTT
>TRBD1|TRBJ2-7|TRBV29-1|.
CSVRQGPYEQYF
TGCAGCGTTAGACAGGGACCCTACGAGCAGTACTTC
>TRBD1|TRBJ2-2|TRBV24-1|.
CATSGAGQGAGTGELFF
TGTGCCACCAGTGGGGCCGGACAGGGGGCGGGCACCGGGGAGCTGTTTTTT
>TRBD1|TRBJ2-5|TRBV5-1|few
CASYTGTGGSGTQYF
TGCGCCAGCTACACGGGGACAGGGGGCTCTGGGACCCAGTACTTC
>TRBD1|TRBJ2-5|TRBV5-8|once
CASSLGISGGGETQYF
TGTGCCAGCAGCTTGGGAATCTCAGGGGGCGGGGAGACCCAGTACTTC
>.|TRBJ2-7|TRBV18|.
CASCQTGIGEQYF
TGTGCCAGCTGCCAGACCGGGATAGGCGAGCAGTACTTC
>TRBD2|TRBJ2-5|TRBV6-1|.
CASSEEASGSETQYF
TGTGCCAGCAGTGAAGAGGCTAGCGGGAGCGAGACCCAGTACTTC
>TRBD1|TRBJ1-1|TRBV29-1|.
CSAGQGTYTEAFF
TGCAGCGCTGGACAGGGGACCTACACTGAAGCTTTCTTT
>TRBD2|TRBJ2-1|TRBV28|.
CASSRTSGIYEQFF
TGTGCCAGCAGCCGGACTAGCGGGATTTATGAGCAGTTCTTC
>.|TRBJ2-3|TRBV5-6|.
CASSLADSNTQYF
TGTGCCAGCAGCTTGGCGGACTCCAATACGCAGTATTTT
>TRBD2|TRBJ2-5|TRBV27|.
CASSLLAGGLETQYF
TGTGCCAGCAGTTTATTAGCGGGAGGGTTGGAGACCCAGTACTTC
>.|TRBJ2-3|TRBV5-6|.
CASRGHLLTDTQYF
TGTGCCAGCAGAGGACACCTATTAACAGATACGCAGTATTTT
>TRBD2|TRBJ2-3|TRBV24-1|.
CATSDPQGLAVQQYF
TGTGCCACCAGTGATCCCCAGGGACTAGCGGTTCAGCAGTATTTT
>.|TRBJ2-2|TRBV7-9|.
CASDYNFDTGELFF
TGTGCCAGCGACTATAACTTTGACACCGGGGAGCTGTTTTTT
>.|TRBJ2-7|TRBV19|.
CASSILAGNDYEQYF
TGTGCCAGTAGTATCCTCGCAGGGAACGATTACGAGCAGTACTTC
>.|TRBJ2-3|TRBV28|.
CASSFPGGIADTQYF
TGTGCCAGCAGTTTTCCAGGAGGTATCGCAGATACGCAGTATTTT
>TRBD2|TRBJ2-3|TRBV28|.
CASSFLSGAVSSTDTQYF
TGTGCCAGCAGTTTTTTGAGCGGGGCCGTCTCTAGCACAGATACGCAGTATTTT
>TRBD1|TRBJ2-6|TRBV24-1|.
CATSSIRDSYSGANVLTF
TGTGCCACCAGTAGTATCCGGGACAGTTACTCTGGGGCCAACGTCCTGACTTTC
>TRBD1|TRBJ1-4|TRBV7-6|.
CASSFGQGAGMNEKLFF
TGTGCCAGCAGCTTTGGACAGGGGGCTGGTATGAATGAAAAACTGTTTTTT
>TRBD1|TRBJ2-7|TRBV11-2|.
CASSPPGQGVGEQYF
TGTGCCAGCAGTCCTCCGGGACAGGGGGTGGGGGAGCAGTACTTC
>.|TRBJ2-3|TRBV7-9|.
CASSTVDREGTQYF
TGTGCCAGCAGCACCGTGGACAGGGAGGGTACCCAGTATTTT
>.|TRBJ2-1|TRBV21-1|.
CASSYQPPGLAGDAYNEQFF
TGTGCCAGCAGCTATCAACCCCCGGGACTAGCGGGAGATGCCTACAATGAGCAGTTCTTC
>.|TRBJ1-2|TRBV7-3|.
CASSLGGGAGYTF
TGTGCCAGCAGCCTAGGGGGTGGGGCTGGCTACACCTTC
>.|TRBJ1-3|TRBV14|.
CASSNVWLNTIYF
TGTGCCAGCAGCAACGTCTGGCTGAACACCATATATTTT